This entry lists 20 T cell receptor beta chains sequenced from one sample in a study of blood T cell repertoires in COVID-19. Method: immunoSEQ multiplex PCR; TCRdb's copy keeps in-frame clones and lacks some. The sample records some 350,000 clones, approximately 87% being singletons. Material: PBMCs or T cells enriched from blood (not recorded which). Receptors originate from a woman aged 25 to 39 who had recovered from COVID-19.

CDR3 sequence: CASSRDRESGELFF. Here the CDR3 DNA reads TGTGCCAGCAGTCGGGACAGGGAGTCCGGGGAGCTGTTTTTT. The V gene is TRBV6-2 or TRBV6-3, the J gene TRBJ2-2, with TRBD1 matching 9 bases. CDR3 size: 14 residues. Per the germline V gene, CDR1 is MNHEY and CDR2 is SVGEGT. Trimming at V came to 5 bases and at J to 6 bases, leaving 4 bases not matched to a gene.

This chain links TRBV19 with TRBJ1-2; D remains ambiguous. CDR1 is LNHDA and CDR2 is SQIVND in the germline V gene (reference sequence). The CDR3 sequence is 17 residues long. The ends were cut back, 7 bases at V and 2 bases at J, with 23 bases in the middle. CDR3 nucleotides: TGTGCCAGTAATTTCCCACGCCGGGGAGGGATGAACTATGGCTACACCTTC. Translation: CASNFPRRGGMNYGYTF.

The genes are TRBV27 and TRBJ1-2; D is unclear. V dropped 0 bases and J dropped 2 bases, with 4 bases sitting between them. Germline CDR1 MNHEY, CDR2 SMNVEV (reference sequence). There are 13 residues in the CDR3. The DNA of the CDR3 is TGTGCCAGCAGTTTATCGGGCAACTATGGCTACACCTTC. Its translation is CASSLSGNYGYTF.

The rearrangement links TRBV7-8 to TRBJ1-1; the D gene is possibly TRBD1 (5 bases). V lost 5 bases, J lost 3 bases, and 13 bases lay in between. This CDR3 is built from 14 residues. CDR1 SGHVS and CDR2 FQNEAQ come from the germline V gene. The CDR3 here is CASSKTASHTEAFF. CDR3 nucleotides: TGTGCCAGCAGCAAGACAGCTTCCCACACTGAAGCTTTCTTT.

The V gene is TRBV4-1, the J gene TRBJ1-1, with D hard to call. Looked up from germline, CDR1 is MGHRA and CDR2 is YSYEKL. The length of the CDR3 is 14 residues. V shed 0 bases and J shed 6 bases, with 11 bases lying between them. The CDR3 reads CASSQEVGRPEAFF. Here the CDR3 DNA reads TGCGCCAGCAGCCAAGAGGTGGGGAGGCCTGAAGCTTTCTTT.

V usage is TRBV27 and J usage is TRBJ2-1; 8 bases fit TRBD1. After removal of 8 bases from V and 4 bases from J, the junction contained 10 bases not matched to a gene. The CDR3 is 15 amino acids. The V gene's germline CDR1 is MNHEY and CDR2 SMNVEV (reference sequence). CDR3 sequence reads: CASERSYRGYNEQFF. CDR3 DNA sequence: TGTGCCAGCGAACGGTCGTACAGGGGGTACAATGAGCAGTTCTTC.

CDR3 loop: CASSRDRGYYGYTF. CDR3 bases: TGTGCCAGCAGTCGGGACAGGGGATACTATGGCTACACCTTC. The gene calls are TRBV2 and TRBJ1-2; 10 bases map to TRBD1. This CDR3 is built from 14 residues. Per germline, CDR1 SNHLY and CDR2 FYNNEI. After removal of 5 bases from V and 3 bases from J, the junction contained 3 bases not matched to a gene.

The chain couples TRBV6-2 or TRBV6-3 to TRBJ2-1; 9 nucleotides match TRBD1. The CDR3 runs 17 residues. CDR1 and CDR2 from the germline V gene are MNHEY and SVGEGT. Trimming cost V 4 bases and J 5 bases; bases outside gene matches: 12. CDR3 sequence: CASSSTAGTGFDNEQFF. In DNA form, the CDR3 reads TGTGCCAGCAGTTCTACGGCCGGGACAGGGTTCGACAATGAGCAGTTCTTC.

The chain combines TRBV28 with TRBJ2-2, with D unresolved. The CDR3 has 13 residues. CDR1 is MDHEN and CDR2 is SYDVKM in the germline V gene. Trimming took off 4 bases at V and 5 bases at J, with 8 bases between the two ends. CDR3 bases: TGTGCCAGCAGTTCGACTGTTACCGGGGAGCTGTTTTTT. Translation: CASSSTVTGELFF.

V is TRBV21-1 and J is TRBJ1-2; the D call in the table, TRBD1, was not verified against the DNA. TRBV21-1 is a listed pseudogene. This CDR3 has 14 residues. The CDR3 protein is CASSLWTESYGYTF. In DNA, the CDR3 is TGTGCCAGCAGCTTATGGACAGAGTCCTATGGCTACACCTTC.

The CDR3 loop is CASSPGTRPNEKLFF. In nucleotides, the CDR3 is TGTGCCAGCAGCCCCGGGACAAGGCCTAATGAAAAACTGTTTTTT. The chain carries TRBV3-1 (or the pseudogene TRBV3-2) and TRBJ1-4; TRBD1 might be the D (6 bases). Per the germline V gene, CDR1 is LGHDT and CDR2 is YNNKEL (reference sequence). CDR3 length: 15 residues. Trimming stripped 4 bases from V and 3 bases from J, with 12 bases between.

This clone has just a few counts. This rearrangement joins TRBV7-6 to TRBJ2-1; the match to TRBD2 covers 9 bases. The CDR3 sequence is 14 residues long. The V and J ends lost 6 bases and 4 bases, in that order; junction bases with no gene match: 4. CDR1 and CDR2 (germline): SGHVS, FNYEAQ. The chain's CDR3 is CASRAGGTYNEQFF. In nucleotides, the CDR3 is TGTGCCAGCAGGGCGGGGGGGACTTACAATGAGCAGTTCTTC.

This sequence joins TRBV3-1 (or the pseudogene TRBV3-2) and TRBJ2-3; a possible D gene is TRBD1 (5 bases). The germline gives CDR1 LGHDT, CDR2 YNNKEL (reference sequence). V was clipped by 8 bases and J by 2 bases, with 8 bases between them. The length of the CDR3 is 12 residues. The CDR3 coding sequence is TGTGCCAGCGGACACCTCACAGATACGCAGTATTTT. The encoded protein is CASGHLTDTQYF.

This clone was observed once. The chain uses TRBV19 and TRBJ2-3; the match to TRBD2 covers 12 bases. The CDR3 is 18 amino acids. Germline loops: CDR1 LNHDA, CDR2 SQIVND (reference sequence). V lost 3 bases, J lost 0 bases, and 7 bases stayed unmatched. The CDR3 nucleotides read TGTGCCAGTAGTATTAGGACTAGCGGGACCAGTAGCACAGATACGCAGTATTTT. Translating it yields CASSIRTSGTSSTDTQYF.

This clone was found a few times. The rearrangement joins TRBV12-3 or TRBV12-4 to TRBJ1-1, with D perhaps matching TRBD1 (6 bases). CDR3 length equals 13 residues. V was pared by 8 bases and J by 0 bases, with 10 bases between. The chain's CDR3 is CASQDRLNTEAFF. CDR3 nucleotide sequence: TGTGCCAGCCAGGACAGACTGAACACTGAAGCTTTCTTT.

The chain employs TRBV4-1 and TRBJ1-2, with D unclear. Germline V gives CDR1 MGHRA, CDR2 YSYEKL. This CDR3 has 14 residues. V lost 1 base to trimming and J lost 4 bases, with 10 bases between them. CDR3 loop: CASSQAGQFYGYTF. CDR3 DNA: TGCGCCAGCAGCCAAGCTGGGCAGTTCTATGGCTACACCTTC.

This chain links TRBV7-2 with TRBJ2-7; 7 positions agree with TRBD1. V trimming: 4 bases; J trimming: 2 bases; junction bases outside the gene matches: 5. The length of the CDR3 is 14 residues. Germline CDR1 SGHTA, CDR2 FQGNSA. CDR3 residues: CASSSTGTAYEQYF. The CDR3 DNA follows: TGTGCCAGCAGCTCGACCGGGACAGCCTACGAGCAGTACTTC.

Here the CDR3 DNA reads TGTGCCAGCAAATCTGGGGGAGGCCACGAGCAGTACTTC. It encodes CASKSGGGHEQYF. This chain uses TRBV27 with TRBJ2-7; a weak D match, TRBD2 (6 bases). V was trimmed by 7 bases and J by 5 bases, leaving 15 bases between them. Germline V gives CDR1 MNHEY, CDR2 SMNVEV (reference sequence). This CDR3 spans 13 amino acids.

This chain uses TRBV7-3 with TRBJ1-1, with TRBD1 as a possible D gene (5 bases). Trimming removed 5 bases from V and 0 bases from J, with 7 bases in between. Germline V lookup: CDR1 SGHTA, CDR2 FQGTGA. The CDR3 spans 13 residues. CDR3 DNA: TGTGCCAGCAGCAAAGGGGTGAACACTGAAGCTTTCTTT. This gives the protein CASSKGVNTEAFF.

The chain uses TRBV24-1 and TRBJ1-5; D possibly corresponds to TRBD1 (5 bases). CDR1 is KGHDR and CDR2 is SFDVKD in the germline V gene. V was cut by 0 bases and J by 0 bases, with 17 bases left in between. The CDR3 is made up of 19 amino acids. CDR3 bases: TGTGCCACCAGTGATTTGGCGATAAGGCCCGGGGGTAGCAATCAGCCCCAGCATTTT. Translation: CATSDLAIRPGGSNQPQHF.